This T cell receptor (beta chain) was recorded in a study of cytomegalovirus exposure and HLA in healthy donors. V trimming: 3 bases; J trimming: 8 bases; junction bases outside the gene matches: 0. The CDR3 has 12 residues. Germline V gene sequence: CDR1 MDHEN, CDR2 SYDVKM. Produced via immunoSEQ multiplex PCR; TCRdb's table is partial and in-frame only. The profile shows 100,000 to 150,000 clones, roughly 90% of them singletons. General study results and limits: It was reportedly the case that the classifier diagnosed cytomegalovirus status with high specificity and sensitivity. There were about 160 TCR beta chains listed as cytomegalovirus-associated. That first-cohort TCR clusters tended to co-occur in the 120 or so validation repertoires was found in a later analysis.

This clone was seen only once. The antigen is not known. The sequence was collected from a woman in her late teens or twenties in good health and CMV-seronegative. Sequenced sample: PBMCs. This chain uses TRBV28 with TRBJ2-4, with 8 nucleotides matching TRBD2. The CDR3 coding sequence is TGTGCCAGCAGTTTCGGGGGGGACATTCAGTACTTC. It encodes CASSFGGDIQYF.